This T cell receptor (beta chain) was sequenced in a study of blood T cells in healthy people across ages. Notes on the study in general: Long-lived donors carried more naive CD4+ cells and greater diversity than aged donors.

There were healthy Caucasian individuals from Russia, aged roughly 6 to 95, serving as donors. Primed by a sample-barcoded 5' primer and a J-beta primer mix, a second PCR proceeded for roughly 7 to 12 cycles. The template-switch adaptor was a 5' adaptor with 12 random nucleotides. It tagged each cDNA molecule. MiXCR, run by TCRdb on the 5' RACE reads, gives a single entry per CDR3 protein. The repertoire has hundreds of thousands of distinct CDR3 sequences, more than 25% of them found once; the top ten carry approximately 15%. In this sample, this clonotype turned up a few times. The antigen remains unidentified. This sequence originates from a woman of 80 years or more in good health. The sequencing sample was made of blood.

The CDR3 DNA sequence: TGTGCCACCGCGACCTCGGGGAATTCTTACTCTGGGGCCAACGTCCTGACTTTC. Amino acids: CATATSGNSYSGANVLTF. The chain combines TRBV6-1 with TRBJ2-6; D possibly corresponds to TRBD2 (5 bases). The V and J ends lost 10 bases and 0 bases respectively, with 22 bases between them. Germline lookup yields CDR1 MNHNS and CDR2 SASEGT. This CDR3 is built from 18 residues.